What follows are 25 T cell receptor beta chains derived from one specimen sequenced in a study of T-cell memory formation after mild COVID-19. One entry per CDR3 protein results from TCRdb running MiXCR on the 5' RACE reads. This repertoire shows a few hundred thousand distinct CDR3 sequences, roughly 20% found once; its top ten account for about 8.4%. Sequencing used PBMCs or a T cell subset sorted from them (not recorded which). The source is an adult woman who had mild COVID-19 (a few samples of this study predate the infection). Cell type and time point are not known.

The rearrangement joins TRBV6-5 to TRBJ2-2; no definite D call. V lost 3 bases and J 3 bases, leaving 5 bases between the germline ends. The CDR3 has 13 residues. Germline CDR1 and CDR2: MNHEY and SVGAGI. The CDR3 sequence: CASSYPYTGELFF. The CDR3, as DNA: TGTGCCAGCAGTTATCCCTACACCGGGGAGCTGTTTTTT.

CDR3 sequence reads: CASRMISGRATYNEQFF. DNA for the CDR3: TGTGCCAGCCGAATGATTAGCGGGAGGGCCACCTACAATGAGCAGTTCTTC. The chain combines TRBV6-5 with TRBJ2-1, with 11 bases matching TRBD2. CDR3 length equals 17 residues. Losses at the gene ends were 8 bases for V and 2 bases for J; bases not matched to a gene: 11. Germline assignment: CDR1 MNHEY and CDR2 SVGAGI.

J is TRBJ2-7 and V is TRBV6-6, with 9 bases matching TRBD2. This CDR3 region has 14 residues. Losses at the gene ends were 5 bases for V and 7 bases for J; bases not matched to a gene: 9. CDR1 MNHNY and CDR2 SVGAGI come from the germline V gene (reference sequence). The CDR3 region has the DNA TGTGCCAGCAGTGGAAGGACTAGCGCGCGGGAGCAGTACTTC. Translated: CASSGRTSAREQYF.

This clonotype appeared a few times. The chain combines TRBV5-5 with TRBJ1-2; D is unresolved. CDR3 length: 13 amino acids. V lost 5 bases and J lost 8, with 16 bases in between. Germline loops: CDR1 SGHKS, CDR2 YYEKEE (reference sequence). CDR3: CASSSGSSRGYTF. The CDR3 DNA reads TGTGCCAGCAGTTCTGGCAGTTCTAGGGGCTACACCTTC.

This clonotype was seen more than once but under ten times. V gene TRBV19 combines with J gene TRBJ2-1, with no clear D. Germline-derived CDR1 and CDR2 are LNHDA and SQIVND (reference sequence). Trimming left V 3 bases short and J 8 bases short, with 8 bases between. The length of the CDR3 is 12 residues. The CDR3 spells CASSMRFDEQFF. DNA for the CDR3: TGTGCCAGTAGTATGAGGTTCGATGAGCAGTTCTTC. The whole variable domain, filled in from reference TRBV19 and TRBJ2-1, reads DGGITQSPKYLFRKEGQNVTLSCEQNLNHDAMYWYRQDPGQGLRLIYYSQIVNDFQKGDIAEGYSVSREKKESFPLTVTSAQKNPTAFYLCASSMRFDEQFFGPGTRLTVL.

The V gene is TRBV7-8, the J gene TRBJ2-3, with TRBD2 matching over 11 bases. Germline trimming cut 3 bases from V and 0 bases from J; bases unmatched to any gene: 5. Germline CDR1 and CDR2: SGHVS and FQNEAQ. This CDR3 spans 17 amino acids. The CDR3 spells CASSFRRLAGSTDTQYF. The DNA of the CDR3 is TGTGCCAGCAGCTTCAGGAGACTAGCGGGGAGCACAGATACGCAGTATTTT.

A few counts support this clonotype. The chain joins TRBV7-9 to TRBJ2-5, with 7 bases fitting TRBD1. V dropped 4 bases and J dropped 4; count of bases not matched to a gene: 9. Germline CDR1 is SEHNR and CDR2 is FQNEAQ (reference sequence). This CDR3 has 15 residues. The CDR3 DNA sequence: TGTGCCAGCAGCTCCCCGTTGACAGGGAGAGAGACCCAGTACTTC. Translating it yields CASSSPLTGRETQYF.

The V call is TRBV7-6, the J call TRBJ2-1; the D is unclear. V was shortened by 1 base and J by 4 bases, with 11 bases between the two germline ends. This CDR3 has 15 amino acids. Germline loops: CDR1 SGHVS, CDR2 FNYEAQ. The CDR3 spells CASSLGSILYNEQFF. The CDR3 coding sequence is TGTGCCAGCAGCTTAGGTTCGATCCTATACAATGAGCAGTTCTTC.

The chain couples TRBV29-1 to TRBJ2-7; D possibly corresponds to TRBD1 (7 bases). Trimming left V 4 bases short and J 5 bases short, with 18 bases between. The CDR3 extends over 14 amino acids. Germline V gene lookup returns CDR1 SQVTM and CDR2 ANQGSEA. The CDR3 DNA sequence: TGCAGCGTTGCTGGTGGAGCAGGGGGGAACGAGCAGTACTTC. Residues: CSVAGGAGGNEQYF.

The chain uses TRBV9 and TRBJ1-6, with TRBD1 as a possible D gene (6 bases). The CDR3 sequence is 16 residues long. V was trimmed by 3 bases and J by 7 bases, leaving 17 bases between them. Germline V gene lookup returns CDR1 SGDLS and CDR2 YYNGEE. The CDR3 nucleotides read TGTGCCAGCAGCGCCTATTCACAGGGTGCCAATTCACCCCTCCACTTT. This sequence encodes CASSAYSQGANSPLHF.

The rearrangement uses TRBV6-6 and TRBJ2-3, with TRBD2 as a possible D gene (5 bases). Looked up from germline, CDR1 is MNHNY and CDR2 is SVGAGI (reference sequence). This CDR3 contains 15 residues. V shed 0 bases and J shed 5 bases, with 12 bases lying between them. CDR3 sequence: CASSYSGWEKDTQYF. The DNA for the CDR3 is TGTGCCAGCAGTTACTCAGGCTGGGAGAAAGATACGCAGTATTTT.

In nucleotides, the CDR3 is TGTGCCAGCAGTGTGCTCAGGGGAGCGGACGAGCAGTACTTC. Translated, it gives CASSVLRGADEQYF. V and J are TRBV6-1 and TRBJ2-7, with a possible D match to TRBD1 (6 bases). The V and J ends lost 4 bases and 5 bases respectively, with 15 bases between them. The length of the CDR3 is 14 residues. Germline assignment: CDR1 MNHNS and CDR2 SASEGT.

This chain's CDR3 is CASSYPTGGEPPLHF. The CDR3 DNA reads TGTGCCAGCAGTTACCCGACAGGGGGCGAGCCACCCCTCCACTTT. The rearrangement links TRBV6-6 to TRBJ1-6; 10 bases match TRBD1. CDR1 MNHNY and CDR2 SVGAGI come from the germline V gene (reference sequence). The CDR3 is made up of 15 amino acids. The V gene end was trimmed by 2 bases and the J gene end by 11 bases; junction bases not matched to a gene: 6.

This clonotype appeared a few times. The chain's CDR3 is CASSDSREYGYTF. For the CDR3, the DNA is TGTGCCAGCAGTGATAGTCGGGAATATGGCTACACCTTC. The chain combines TRBV25-1 with TRBJ1-2; D not resolved. The CDR3 is made up of 13 amino acids. V lost 3 bases, J lost 5 bases, and 10 bases lay in between. Germline V lookup: CDR1 MGHDK, CDR2 SYGVNS.

This clonotype turned up a few times. The V gene is TRBV19, the J gene TRBJ2-7; TRBD2 matches 9 bases. V trimming: 10 bases; J trimming: 3 bases; junction bases outside the gene matches: 16. The CDR3 covers 16 residues. Germline V CDR1 and CDR2: LNHDA, SQIVND (reference sequence). The CDR3 DNA is TGTGCCACTAAACCCGCCGTGGCTAGCGGGAACTACGAGCAGTACTTC. It specifies CATKPAVASGNYEQYF.

This clonotype was detected many times. V usage is TRBV27 and J usage is TRBJ2-3; 7 bases fit TRBD2. Looked up from germline, CDR1 is MNHEY and CDR2 is SMNVEV (reference sequence). V was clipped by 6 bases and J by 1 base; unmatched bases: 4. CDR3 size: 14 residues. The CDR3, as DNA: TGTGCCAGCAGATCAGCGGGGCGCACAGATACGCAGTATTTT. Its protein is CASRSAGRTDTQYF.

This clonotype appeared a few times. The chain carries TRBV11-2 and TRBJ2-1, with D perhaps matching TRBD1 or TRBD2 (5 bases each). This CDR3 has 15 amino acids. The V and J ends lost 5 bases and 7 bases respectively, with 18 bases between them. Germline CDR1 is SGHAT and CDR2 is FQNNGV. As DNA, the CDR3 is TGTGCCAGCAGCACCTCGGGGACCTCGGCGAATGAGCAGTTCTTC. This sequence encodes CASSTSGTSANEQFF.

The V call is TRBV12-5, the J call TRBJ2-1, with 8 bases fitting TRBD1. Germline V gene sequence: CDR1 LGHNT, CDR2 FRNRAP. CDR3 length: 13 residues. Losses at the gene ends were 7 bases for V and 6 bases for J; bases not matched to a gene: 5. For the CDR3, the DNA is TGTGCTAGTGCGCAGGGGGCCATCAATGAGCAGTTCTTC. Translated: CASAQGAINEQFF.

In its sample, this clonotype was seen a few times. The chain carries TRBV2 and TRBJ1-1; D gene ambiguous. In germline, CDR1 is SNHLY, CDR2 FYNNEI. This CDR3 contains 14 residues. V was pared by 3 bases and J by 2 bases, with 10 bases between. The DNA for the CDR3 is TGTGCCAGCAGTGATATCTCGGGAAACACTGAAGCTTTCTTT. Protein sequence: CASSDISGNTEAFF.

The V and J genes are TRBV7-9 and TRBJ2-1; a weak D match, TRBD1 (6 bases). Germline CDR1 is SEHNR and CDR2 is FQNEAQ (reference sequence). The V gene lost 5 bases and the J gene lost 5 bases, with 16 bases spanning the gap. This CDR3 is built from 15 residues. The CDR3 coding sequence is TGTGCCAGCAGCCAAGGGACACCCCTTAACAATGAGCAGTTCTTC. Encoded protein: CASSQGTPLNNEQFF.

This chain links TRBV20-1 with TRBJ2-1, with 7 bases matching TRBD2. Germline CDR1 is DFQATT and CDR2 is SNEGSKA (reference sequence). Germline trimming cut 5 bases from V and 6 bases from J; bases unmatched to any gene: 13. The CDR3 covers 15 residues. This CDR3 is CSAATGTTRGNEQFF. In nucleotides, the CDR3 is TGCAGTGCTGCAACCGGGACTACCCGAGGCAATGAGCAGTTCTTC.

CDR3 region: CASSQVPASVAGELFF. The CDR3 DNA reads as TGCGCCAGCAGCCAAGTACCGGCTAGCGTTGCCGGGGAGCTGTTTTTT. This rearrangement joins TRBV4-1 to TRBJ2-2; the D gene is possibly TRBD2 (6 bases). Per the germline V gene, CDR1 is MGHRA and CDR2 is YSYEKL. Trimming left V 1 base short and J 6 bases short, with 15 bases between. The CDR3 length is 16 residues.

The chain employs TRBV7-2 and TRBJ1-1; maybe TRBD1 (5 bases). From germline, CDR1 is SGHTA and CDR2 FQGNSA. CDR3 size: 13 residues. V lost 3 bases and J lost 5, with 10 bases in between. DNA of the CDR3: TGTGCCAGCAGCTTGTGGGGCGAGACTGAAGCTTTCTTT. Protein sequence: CASSLWGETEAFF.

This clonotype was counted at least ten times. This chain connects TRBV3-1 to TRBJ2-5, with TRBD1 matching 10 bases. Unmatched junction bases numbered 6, after V lost 4 bases and J lost 4 bases. This CDR3 is 15 amino acids long. Germline CDR1 and CDR2: LGHDT and YNNKEL (reference sequence). The chain's CDR3 is CASSRRQGARETQYF. CDR3 bases: TGTGCCAGCAGCCGGAGACAGGGGGCAAGAGAGACCCAGTACTTC.

This clonotype was observed a handful of times. The CDR3: CASLNPRTGEETQYF. The CDR3 nucleotides read TGTGCCAGCTTAAACCCTCGGACAGGTGAAGAGACCCAGTACTTC. The chain carries TRBV18 and TRBJ2-5, with 7 bases matching TRBD1. Germline values: CDR1 KGHSH, CDR2 LQKENI. After removal of 7 bases from V and 3 bases from J, the junction contained 11 bases not matched to a gene. CDR3 size: 15 residues.